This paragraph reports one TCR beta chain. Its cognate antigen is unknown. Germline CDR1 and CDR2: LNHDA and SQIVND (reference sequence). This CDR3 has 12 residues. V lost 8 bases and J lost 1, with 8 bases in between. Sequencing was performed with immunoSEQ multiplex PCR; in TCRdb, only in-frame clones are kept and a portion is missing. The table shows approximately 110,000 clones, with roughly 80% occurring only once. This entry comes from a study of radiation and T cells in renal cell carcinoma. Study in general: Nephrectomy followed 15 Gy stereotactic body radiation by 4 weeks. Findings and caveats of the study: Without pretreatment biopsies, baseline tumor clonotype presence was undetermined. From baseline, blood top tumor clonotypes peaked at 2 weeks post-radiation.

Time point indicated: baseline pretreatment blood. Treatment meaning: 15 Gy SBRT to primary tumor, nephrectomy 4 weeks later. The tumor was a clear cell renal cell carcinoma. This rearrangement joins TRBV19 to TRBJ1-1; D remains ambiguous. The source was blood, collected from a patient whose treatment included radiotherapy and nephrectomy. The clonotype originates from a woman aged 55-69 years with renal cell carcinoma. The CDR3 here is CASHWGNTEAFF. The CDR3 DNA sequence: TGTGCCAGTCACTGGGGGAACACTGAAGCTTTCTTT.